What follows describes a single TCR beta chain. TCRdb reanalysed the 5' RACE reads using MiXCR and keeps one entry per CDR3 protein. Of 85,000 to 100,000 distinct CDR3 sequences listed, over 6.5% are singletons. The source of the sample is a study of CD8 T cells in ankylosing spondylitis. V dropped 2 bases and J dropped 4 bases, with 9 bases sitting between them. In germline, CDR1 is MNHEY, CDR2 SVGAGI. CDR3 size: 15 residues. Sequencing was done on a sample of blood, either unsorted or a sorted T cell fraction (not recorded which). The V and J genes are TRBV6-5 and TRBJ2-6; tentatively, D is TRBD1 or TRBD2 (5 bases each). This TCR derives from a male donor with ankylosing spondylitis or in good health (not recorded which). In DNA, the CDR3 is TGTGCCAGCAGTTACACGTGGGGGGGGGCCAACGTCCTGACTTTC. It specifies CASSYTWGGANVLTF.